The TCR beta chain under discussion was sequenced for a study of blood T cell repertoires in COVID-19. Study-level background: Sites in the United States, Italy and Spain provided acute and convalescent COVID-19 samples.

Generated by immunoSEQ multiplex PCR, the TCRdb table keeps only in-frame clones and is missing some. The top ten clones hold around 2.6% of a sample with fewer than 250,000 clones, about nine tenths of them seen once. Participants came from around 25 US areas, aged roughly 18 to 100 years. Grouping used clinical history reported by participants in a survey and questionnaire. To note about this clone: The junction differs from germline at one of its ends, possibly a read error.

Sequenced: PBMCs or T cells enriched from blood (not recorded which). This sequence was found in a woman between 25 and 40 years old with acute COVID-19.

CDR3 sequence: CASSRTGTLERLF. The CDR3 DNA follows: TGTGCCAGCAGCAGGACAGGGACGCTCGAGCGGCTCTTC. The chain is built from TRBV6-5 and TRBJ2-1; 8 positions match TRBD1. The CDR3 contains 13 residues. Germline loops: CDR1 MNHEY, CDR2 SVGAGI.